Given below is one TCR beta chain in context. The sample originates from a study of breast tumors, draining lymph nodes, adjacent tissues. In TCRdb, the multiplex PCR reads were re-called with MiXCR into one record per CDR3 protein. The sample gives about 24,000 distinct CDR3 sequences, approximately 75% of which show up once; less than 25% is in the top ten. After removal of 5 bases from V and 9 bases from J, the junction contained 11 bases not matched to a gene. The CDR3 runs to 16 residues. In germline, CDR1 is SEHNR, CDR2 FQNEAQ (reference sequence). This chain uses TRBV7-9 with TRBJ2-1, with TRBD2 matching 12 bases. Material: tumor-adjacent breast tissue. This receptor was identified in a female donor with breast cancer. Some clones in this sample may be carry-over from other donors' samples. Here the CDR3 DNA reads TGTGCCAGCAGCCCCCGGGGACTAGCGGGCGGGGGTGAGCAGTTCTTC. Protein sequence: CASSPRGLAGGGEQFF.